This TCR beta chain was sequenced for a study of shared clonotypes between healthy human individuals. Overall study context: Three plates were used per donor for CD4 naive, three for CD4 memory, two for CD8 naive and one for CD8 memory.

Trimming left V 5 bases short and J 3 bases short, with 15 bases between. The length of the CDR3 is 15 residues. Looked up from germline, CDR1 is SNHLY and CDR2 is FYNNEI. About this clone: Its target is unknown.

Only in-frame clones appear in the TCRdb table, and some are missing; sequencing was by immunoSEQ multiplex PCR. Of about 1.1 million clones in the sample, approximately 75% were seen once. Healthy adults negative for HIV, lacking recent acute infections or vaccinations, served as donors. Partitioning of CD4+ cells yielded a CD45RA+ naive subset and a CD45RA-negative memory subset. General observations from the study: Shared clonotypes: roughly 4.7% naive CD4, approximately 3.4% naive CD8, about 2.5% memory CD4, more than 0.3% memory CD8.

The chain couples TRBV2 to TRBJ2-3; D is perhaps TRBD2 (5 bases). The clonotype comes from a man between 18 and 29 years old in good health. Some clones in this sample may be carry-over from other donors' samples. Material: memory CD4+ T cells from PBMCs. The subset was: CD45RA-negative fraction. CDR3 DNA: TGTGCCAGCAGTCCGGACTTGCGGGTGACAGATACGCAGTATTTT. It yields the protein CASSPDLRVTDTQYF.